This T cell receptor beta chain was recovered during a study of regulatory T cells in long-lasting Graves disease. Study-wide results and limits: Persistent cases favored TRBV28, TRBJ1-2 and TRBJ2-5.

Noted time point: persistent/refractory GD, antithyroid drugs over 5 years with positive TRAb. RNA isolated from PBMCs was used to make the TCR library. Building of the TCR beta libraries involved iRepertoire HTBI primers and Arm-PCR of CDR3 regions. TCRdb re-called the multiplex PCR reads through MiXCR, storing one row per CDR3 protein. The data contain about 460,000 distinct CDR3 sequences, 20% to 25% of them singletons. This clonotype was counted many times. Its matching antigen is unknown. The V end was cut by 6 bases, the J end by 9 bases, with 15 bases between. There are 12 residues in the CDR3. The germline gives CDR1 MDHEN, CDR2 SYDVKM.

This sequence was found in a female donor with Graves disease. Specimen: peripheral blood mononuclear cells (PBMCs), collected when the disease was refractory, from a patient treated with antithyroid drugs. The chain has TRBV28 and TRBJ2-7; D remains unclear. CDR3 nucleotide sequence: TGTGCCAGCAGACCCGTCGGAGTTCGGCAGTACTTC. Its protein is CASRPVGVRQYF. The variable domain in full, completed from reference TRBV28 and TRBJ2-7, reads DVKVTQSSRYLVKRTGEKVFLECVQDMDHENMFWYRQDPGLGLRLIYFSYDVKMKEKGDIPEGYSVSREKKERFSLILESASTNQTSMYLCASRPVGVRQYFGPGTRLTVT.